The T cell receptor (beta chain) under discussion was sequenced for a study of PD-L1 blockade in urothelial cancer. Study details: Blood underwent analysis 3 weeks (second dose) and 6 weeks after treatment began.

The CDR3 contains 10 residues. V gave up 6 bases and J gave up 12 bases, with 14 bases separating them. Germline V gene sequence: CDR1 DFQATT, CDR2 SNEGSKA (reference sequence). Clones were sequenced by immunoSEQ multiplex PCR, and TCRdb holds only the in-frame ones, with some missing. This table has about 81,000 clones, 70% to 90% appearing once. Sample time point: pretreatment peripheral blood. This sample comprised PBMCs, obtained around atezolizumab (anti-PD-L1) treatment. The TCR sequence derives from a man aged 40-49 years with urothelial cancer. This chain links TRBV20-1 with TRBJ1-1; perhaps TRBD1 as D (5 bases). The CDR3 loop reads CSAPDKMPFF. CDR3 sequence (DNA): TGCAGTGCGCCGGACAAGATGCCTTTCTTT.